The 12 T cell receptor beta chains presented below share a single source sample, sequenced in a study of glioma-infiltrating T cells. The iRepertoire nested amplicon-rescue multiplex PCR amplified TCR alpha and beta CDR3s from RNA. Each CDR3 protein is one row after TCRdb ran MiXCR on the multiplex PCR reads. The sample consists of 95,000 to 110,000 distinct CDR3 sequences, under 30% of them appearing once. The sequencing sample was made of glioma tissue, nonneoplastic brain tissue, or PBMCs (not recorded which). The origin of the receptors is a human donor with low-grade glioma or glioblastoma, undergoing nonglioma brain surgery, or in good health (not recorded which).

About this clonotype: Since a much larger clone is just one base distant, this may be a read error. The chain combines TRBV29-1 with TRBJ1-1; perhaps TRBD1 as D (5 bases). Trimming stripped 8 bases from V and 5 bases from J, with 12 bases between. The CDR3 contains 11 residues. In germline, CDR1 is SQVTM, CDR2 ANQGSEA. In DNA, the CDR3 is TGCAGCACACCAGGGATGACTGAAGCTTTCTTT. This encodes CSTPGMTEAFF.

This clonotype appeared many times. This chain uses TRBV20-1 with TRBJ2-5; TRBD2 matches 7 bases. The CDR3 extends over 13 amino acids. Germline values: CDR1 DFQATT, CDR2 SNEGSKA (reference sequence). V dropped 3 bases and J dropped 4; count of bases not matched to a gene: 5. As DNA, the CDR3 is TGCAGTGCTAGCCAACTAGCGATAGAGACCCAGTACTTC. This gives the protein CSASQLAIETQYF.

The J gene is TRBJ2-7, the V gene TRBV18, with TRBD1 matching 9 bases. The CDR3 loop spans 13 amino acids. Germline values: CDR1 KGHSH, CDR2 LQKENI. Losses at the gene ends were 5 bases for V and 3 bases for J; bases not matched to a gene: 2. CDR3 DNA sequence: TGTGCCAGCTCAGTGACAGGGGGCTACGAGCAGTACTTC. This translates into CASSVTGGYEQYF.

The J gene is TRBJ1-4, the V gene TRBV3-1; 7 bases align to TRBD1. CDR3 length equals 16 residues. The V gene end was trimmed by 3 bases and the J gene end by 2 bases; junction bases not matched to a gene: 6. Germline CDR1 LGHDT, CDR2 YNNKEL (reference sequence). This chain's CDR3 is CASSQTTGATNEKLFF. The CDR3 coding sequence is TGTGCCAGCAGCCAGACAACAGGGGCCACTAATGAAAAACTGTTTTTT.

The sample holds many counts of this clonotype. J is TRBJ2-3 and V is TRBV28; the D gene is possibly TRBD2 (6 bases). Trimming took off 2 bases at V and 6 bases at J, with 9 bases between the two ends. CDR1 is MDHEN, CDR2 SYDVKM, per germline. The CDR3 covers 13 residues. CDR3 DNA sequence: TGTGCCAGCAGTTTAAAGGAGGGGGATACGCAGTATTTT. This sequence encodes CASSLKEGDTQYF.

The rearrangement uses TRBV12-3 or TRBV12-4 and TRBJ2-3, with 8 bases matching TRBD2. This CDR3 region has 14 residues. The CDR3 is CVSSLSSGTDTQYF. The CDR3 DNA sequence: TGTGTTAGCAGTTTGTCTAGCGGGACAGATACGCAGTATTTT.

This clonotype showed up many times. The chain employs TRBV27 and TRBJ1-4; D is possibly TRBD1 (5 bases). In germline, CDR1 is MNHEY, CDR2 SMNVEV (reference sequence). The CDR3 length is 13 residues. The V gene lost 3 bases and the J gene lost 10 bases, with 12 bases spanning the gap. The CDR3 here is CASSFFLGGKLFF. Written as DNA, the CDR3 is TGTGCCAGCAGTTTTTTTTTGGGGGGAAAACTGTTTTTT. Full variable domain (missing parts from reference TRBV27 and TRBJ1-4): EAQVTQNPRYLITVTGKKLTVTCSQNMNHEYMSWYRQDPGLGLRQIYYSMNVEVTDKGDVPEGYKVSRKEKRNFPLILESPSPNQTSLYFCASSFFLGGKLFFGSGTQLSVL.

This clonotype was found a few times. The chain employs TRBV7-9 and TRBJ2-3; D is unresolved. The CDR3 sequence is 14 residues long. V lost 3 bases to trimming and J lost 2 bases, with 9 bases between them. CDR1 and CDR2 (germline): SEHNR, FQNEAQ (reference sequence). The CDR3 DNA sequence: TGTGCCAGCAGCTTCGCGGCCCACACAGATACGCAGTATTTT. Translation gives CASSFAAHTDTQYF.

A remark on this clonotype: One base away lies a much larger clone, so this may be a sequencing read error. The chain's CDR3 is CASRYNTGLVGNEQFF. The CDR3 DNA is TGTGCCAGCAGGTATAATACAGGACTAGTAGGGAATGAGCAGTTCTTC. This chain links TRBV6-2 or TRBV6-3 with TRBJ2-7; TRBD2 agrees at 7 bases. The better agreement between TRBJ2-1 and the DNA end casts doubt on the J call. Germline loops: CDR1 MNHEY, CDR2 SVGEGT. This CDR3 spans 16 amino acids.

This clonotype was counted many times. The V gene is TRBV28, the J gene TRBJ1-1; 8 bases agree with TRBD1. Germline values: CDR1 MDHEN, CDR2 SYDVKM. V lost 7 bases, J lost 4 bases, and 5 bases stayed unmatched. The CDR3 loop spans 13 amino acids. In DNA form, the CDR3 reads TGTGCCAGCACTATACAGGGGGGCACTGAAGCTTTCTTT. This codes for CASTIQGGTEAFF.

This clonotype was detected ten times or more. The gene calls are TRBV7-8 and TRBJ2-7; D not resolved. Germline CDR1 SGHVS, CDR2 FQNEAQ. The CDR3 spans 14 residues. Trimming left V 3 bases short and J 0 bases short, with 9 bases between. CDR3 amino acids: CASSFSRSSYEQYF. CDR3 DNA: TGTGCCAGCAGCTTTTCACGGAGCTCCTACGAGCAGTACTTC. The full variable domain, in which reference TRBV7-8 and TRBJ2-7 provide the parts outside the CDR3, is GAGVSQSPRYKVAKRGQDVALRCDPISGHVSLFWYQQALGQGPEFLTYFQNEAQLDKSGLPSDRFFAERPEGSVSTLKIQRTQQEDSAVYLCASSFSRSSYEQYFGPGTRLTVT.

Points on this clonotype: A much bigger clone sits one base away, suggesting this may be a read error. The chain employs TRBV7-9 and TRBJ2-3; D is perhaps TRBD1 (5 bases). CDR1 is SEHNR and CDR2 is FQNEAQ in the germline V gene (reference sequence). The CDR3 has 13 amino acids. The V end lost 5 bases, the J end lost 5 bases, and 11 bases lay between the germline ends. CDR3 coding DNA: TGTGCCAGCAGCAAGACAGACAAAGATACGCAGTATTTT. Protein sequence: CASSKTDKDTQYF.